This T cell receptor (beta chain) was identified during a study of blood T cells in healthy people across ages. Study-level results: Conclusively comparing naive with antigen-experienced cells was impossible with unsorted PBMCs.

Alongside a J-beta primer mix, a sample-barcoded 5' primer served in a second PCR lasting about 7 to 11 cycles. TCRdb re-called the 5' RACE reads with MiXCR, one entry per CDR3 protein. The sample lists fewer than 2,000,000 distinct CDR3 sequences, approximately 40% occurring once. V lost 5 bases and J lost 0, with 6 bases in between. Per the germline V gene, CDR1 is SGDLS and CDR2 is YYNGEE. This CDR3 is 14 amino acids long. This clonotype appeared many times. Its target is unknown. Sequences were obtained from blood. The chain joins TRBV9 to TRBJ1-6; no clear D gene. This clonotype originated in a human donor in good health. The CDR3: CASSPSSYNSPLHF. DNA of the CDR3: TGTGCCAGCAGTCCTAGCTCCTATAATTCACCCCTCCACTTT.